Listed here are 15 T cell receptor beta chains from one sample, sequenced in a study of human T cells and chemical hapten exposure. This sample's time point: healthy volunteer bleed at 6 weeks. Whole blood that had not been fractionated was the source of extracted total RNA. TCRdb recomputed calls from the RACE reads with MiXCR, one row per CDR3 protein. The table records fewer than 85,000 distinct CDR3 sequences, 8.6% of them present only once. Source material: whole blood. The source is a female donor in good health. Some clones in this sample may be carry-over from other donors' samples.

This clonotype has more than one count but fewer than ten. V and J are TRBV20-1 and TRBJ1-4; no definite D call. The CDR3 runs to 11 residues. Germline V gene data show CDR1 as DFQATT and CDR2 as SNEGSKA (reference sequence). V lost 5 bases, J lost 8 bases, and 9 bases lay in between. The chain's CDR3 is CSASLSEKLFF. The CDR3 DNA follows: TGCAGTGCTTCCCTTTCGGAAAAACTGTTTTTT.

This clonotype has a handful of counts. The genes are TRBV13 and TRBJ2-7, with a weak D call TRBD1 (6 bases). The germline V gene has CDR1 PRHDT and CDR2 FYEKMQ (reference sequence). CDR3 length: 15 residues. V dropped 1 base and J dropped 0 bases, with 10 bases sitting between them. In DNA form, the CDR3 reads TGTGCCAGCAGCTTAGCTGGGGGCGTCTCCTACGAGCAGTACTTC. It encodes CASSLAGGVSYEQYF.

This chain uses TRBV12-3 or TRBV12-4 with TRBJ1-5; the D gene is possibly TRBD1 (5 bases). The CDR3 consists of 17 residues. Deletions cut 6 bases from V and 0 bases from J, with 18 bases between. CDR3 region: CASSRDSWSYSNQPQHF. The CDR3 nucleotides are TGTGCCAGCAGCCGTGACAGTTGGAGCTATAGCAATCAGCCCCAGCATTTT.

About this clonotype: In this CDR3 the conserved last residue, phenylalanine or tryptophan, is missing, so a read error is likely. The J gene is TRBJ2-3, the V gene TRBV25-1; D remains ambiguous. The CDR3 is made up of 11 amino acids. Germline V gene lookup returns CDR1 MGHDK and CDR2 SYGVNS. Trimming removed 2 bases from V and 3 bases from J, with 0 bases in between. CDR3 DNA: TGTGCCAGCAGTGAAACAGATACGCAGTATTCT. It encodes CASSETDTQYS.

This clonotype has only a few counts. The V gene is TRBV5-1, the J gene TRBJ2-1; TRBD1 matches 11 bases. Trimming at V came to 4 bases and at J to 4 bases, leaving 10 bases not matched to a gene. The CDR3 has 17 amino acids. Germline V gene data show CDR1 as SGHRS and CDR2 as YFSETQ. CDR3 sequence (DNA): TGCGCCAGCAGCCTATGGACAGGGGGCGGAGGTTACAATGAGCAGTTCTTC. It specifies CASSLWTGGGGYNEQFF.

This clonotype was seen repeatedly, ten times or more. The rearrangement links TRBV5-1 to TRBJ1-6; TRBD1 is a possible D gene (5 bases). The CDR3 extends over 15 amino acids. V was clipped by 0 bases and J by 7 bases, with 11 bases between them. Germline V gene lookup returns CDR1 SGHRS and CDR2 YFSETQ. Here the CDR3 DNA reads TGCGCCAGCAGCTTGGAAGGGGCAACAAATTCACCCCTCCACTTT. It codes for CASSLEGATNSPLHF.

In this sample, this clonotype turned up many times. J is TRBJ2-3 and V is TRBV7-2; 9 bases map to TRBD2. The CDR3 runs 19 residues. Germline assignment: CDR1 SGHTA and CDR2 FQGNSA. After removal of 1 base from V and 1 base from J, the junction contained 12 bases not matched to a gene. The CDR3 sequence: CASSLVVPRGGPGTDTQYF. Written as DNA, the CDR3 is TGTGCCAGCAGCTTAGTGGTTCCGCGGGGGGGCCCGGGCACAGATACGCAGTATTTT.

In this sample, this clonotype turned up many times. The chain employs TRBV27 and TRBJ2-2; D remains ambiguous. The CDR3 length is 14 residues. The germline V and J ends were trimmed by 4 bases and 1 base, with 7 bases remaining between them. The germline CDR1 and CDR2 sequences are MNHEY and SMNVEV (reference sequence). This CDR3 is CASSSLGNTGELFF. CDR3 nucleotide sequence: TGTGCCAGCAGTTCTCTTGGGAACACCGGGGAGCTGTTTTTT.

This clonotype has ten or more counts. The chain links TRBV5-1 to TRBJ2-7, with 14 bases matching TRBD2. Germline trimming cut 4 bases from V and 6 bases from J; bases unmatched to any gene: 6. The CDR3 is 15 amino acids. In germline, CDR1 is SGHRS, CDR2 YFSETQ. In DNA form, the CDR3 reads TGCGCCAGCAGCCCCGGGACTAGCGGGGGAGCCGAGCAGTACTTC. As protein: CASSPGTSGGAEQYF.

This clonotype was seen only a few times. V and J are TRBV20-1 and TRBJ2-3; TRBD2 aligns across 10 bases. Trimming at V came to 5 bases and at J to 4 bases, leaving 9 bases not matched to a gene. Germline lookup yields CDR1 DFQATT and CDR2 SNEGSKA (reference sequence). CDR3 length equals 15 residues. The CDR3 sequence is CSAGAGGPSADTQYF. The CDR3 DNA sequence: TGCAGTGCTGGAGCGGGGGGGCCCAGCGCAGATACGCAGTATTTT.

The V call is TRBV15, the J call TRBJ2-1; 8 bases map to TRBD1. Germline loops: CDR1 LNHNV, CDR2 YYDKDF (reference sequence). This CDR3 spans 15 amino acids. V was pared by 8 bases and J by 5 bases, with 11 bases of the junction left unmatched. CDR3 sequence (DNA): TGTGCCACCTCAAGGGAGGACAGGGAGAACAATGAGCAGTTCTTC. It is translated as CATSREDRENNEQFF.

This clonotype appeared a few times. The V call is TRBV12-3 or TRBV12-4, the J call TRBJ1-4; perhaps TRBD1 as D (5 bases). V was shortened by 7 bases and J by 2 bases, with 14 bases between the two germline ends. The CDR3 runs 15 residues. Here the CDR3 reads CASTSVGDTNEKLFF. CDR3 bases: TGTGCCAGCACTTCTGTAGGGGATACTAATGAAAAACTGTTTTTT.

There are many counts of this clonotype. The rearrangement links TRBV12-3 or TRBV12-4 to TRBJ2-7; 7 bases line up with TRBD1. There are 15 residues in the CDR3. V lost 7 bases and J lost 7; bases outside the gene matches: 16. DNA for the CDR3: TGTGCCAGCAACAGGGGATATGGGGCCGGCGGGGAGCAGTACTTC. Its translation: CASNRGYGAGGEQYF.

The rearrangement joins TRBV4-3 to TRBJ2-3; 8 positions match TRBD2. This CDR3 comprises 16 residues. Losses at the gene ends were 1 base for V and 3 bases for J; bases not matched to a gene: 6. Germline V gene lookup returns CDR1 LGHNA and CDR2 YSLEER. CDR3 DNA: TGCGCCAGCAGCCAAGCTGGACTAGCCAAGACAGATACGCAGTATTTT. Translating gives CASSQAGLAKTDTQYF.

This clonotype was observed many times. The rearrangement joins TRBV14 to TRBJ1-6; D gene uncertain. Germline V CDR1 and CDR2: SGHDN, FVKESK. The length of the CDR3 is 12 residues. The V and J ends lost 3 bases and 11 bases respectively, with 8 bases between them. The CDR3: CASSQGRAPLHF. The CDR3 region has the DNA TGTGCCAGCAGCCAGGGTCGGGCACCCCTCCACTTT.